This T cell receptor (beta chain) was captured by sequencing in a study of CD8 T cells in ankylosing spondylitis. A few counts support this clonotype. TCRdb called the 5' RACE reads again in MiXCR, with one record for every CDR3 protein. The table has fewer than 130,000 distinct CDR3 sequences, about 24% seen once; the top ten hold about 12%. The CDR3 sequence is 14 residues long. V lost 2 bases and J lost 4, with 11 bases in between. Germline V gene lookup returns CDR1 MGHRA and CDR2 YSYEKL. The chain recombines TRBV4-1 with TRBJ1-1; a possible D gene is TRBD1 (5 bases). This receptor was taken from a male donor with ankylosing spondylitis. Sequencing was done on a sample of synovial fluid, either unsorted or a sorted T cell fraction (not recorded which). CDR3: CASSQFEGLTEAFF. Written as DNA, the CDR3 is TGCGCCAGCAGCCAATTCGAGGGGCTCACTGAAGCTTTCTTT.